The source of this T cell receptor beta chain is a study of blood T cells in healthy people across ages. Germline V lookup: CDR1 ENHRY, CDR2 SYGVKD. This CDR3 contains 13 residues. Sample-barcoded 5' priming and a J-beta primer mix drove a second PCR of 7 to 11 cycles. TCRdb itself ran the 5' RACE reads through MiXCR, one entry per CDR3 protein. The sample contains some 930,000 distinct CDR3 sequences, 25% to 35% of which appear only once. Broader study findings: More naive CD4+ cells and higher diversity marked long-lived donors relative to aged donors.

This clonotype has a handful of counts. What it binds is unknown. The junction departs from the called germline gene at one end, perhaps through a read error. Each sample had at least 6 million PBMCs isolated. A further study also used this sample, focusing on T cells of mothers and their children. That paper adds: Three healthy Caucasian mothers, along with their six children, were the donors. Thymic selection molds TCR recombination output in a comparable way in related and unrelated pairs.

This receptor was obtained from a woman aged 40 to 55 in good health. The sequencing input was blood. The chain recombines TRBV10-3 with TRBJ1-5; D unresolved. The CDR3 coding sequence is TGTGCCATCAGTGAAGAGGCAAGTCAGCCTCAGCATTTT. It encodes CAISEEASQPQHF.